This record covers a single T cell receptor beta chain. What it binds is not known. This record belongs to a study of shared clonotypes between healthy human individuals. The study's findings and limits: The small donor group covered limited genetic and exposure diversity.

Sequenced by immunoSEQ multiplex PCR; TCRdb stores in-frame clones only, minus some. The sample lists millions of clones; 85% to 95% were seen once. It was into CD45RA+ naive and CD45RA-negative memory subsets that the CD4+ cells were split. This TCR derives from a man aged 18-30 years in good health. Sample: naive CD4+ T cells sorted from blood. Subset in this sample: CD45RA+ positively selected.

CDR3 residues: CATPGGIGTSILTTQYF. In DNA form, the CDR3 reads TGTGCCACCCCTGGAGGGATCGGGACTAGTATACTTACGACCCAGTACTTC. The gene calls are TRBV15 and TRBJ2-5; 8 positions match TRBD2. The trim removed 8 bases at V and 7 bases at J, leaving 21 bases unmatched. Germline CDR1 is LNHNV and CDR2 is YYDKDF (reference sequence). This CDR3 is built from 17 residues.